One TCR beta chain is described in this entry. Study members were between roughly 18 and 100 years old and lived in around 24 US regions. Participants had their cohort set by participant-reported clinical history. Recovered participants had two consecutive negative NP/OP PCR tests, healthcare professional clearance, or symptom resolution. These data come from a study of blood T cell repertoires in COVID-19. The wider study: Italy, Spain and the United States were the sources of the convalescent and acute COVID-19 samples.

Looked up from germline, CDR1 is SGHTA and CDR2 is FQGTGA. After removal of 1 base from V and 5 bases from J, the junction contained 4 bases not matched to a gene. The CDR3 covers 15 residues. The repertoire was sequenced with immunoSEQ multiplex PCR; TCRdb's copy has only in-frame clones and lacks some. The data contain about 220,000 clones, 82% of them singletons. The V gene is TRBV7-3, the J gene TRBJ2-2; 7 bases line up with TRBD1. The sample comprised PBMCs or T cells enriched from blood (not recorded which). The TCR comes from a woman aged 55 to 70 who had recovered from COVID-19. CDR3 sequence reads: CASSLIEGATGELFF. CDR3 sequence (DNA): TGTGCCAGCAGCTTAATCGAGGGGGCGACCGGGGAGCTGTTTTTT. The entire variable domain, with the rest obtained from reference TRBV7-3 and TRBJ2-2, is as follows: GAGVSQTPSNKVTEKGKYVELRCDPISGHTALYWYRQSLGQGPEFLIYFQGTGAADDSGLPNDRFFAVRPEGSVSTLKIQRTERGDSAVYLCASSLIEGATGELFFGEGSRLTVL.